This T cell receptor beta chain was observed in a study of shared clonotypes between healthy human individuals. The repertoire was sequenced with immunoSEQ multiplex PCR; TCRdb's copy has only in-frame clones and lacks some. The sample holds about 990,000 clones, around three quarters seen once. V was shortened by 8 bases and J by 0 bases, with 14 bases between the two germline ends. The CDR3 spans 14 residues. CDR1 is MRHNA, CDR2 SNTAGT, per germline. This receptor was identified in a young man in good health. Some clones in this sample may be carry-over from other donors' samples. The chain has TRBV6-4 and TRBJ2-7; TRBD1 or TRBD2 may be the D gene (5 bases each). The specimen sequenced was memory CD4+ T cells from PBMCs. Indicated subset: CD45RA-negative fraction. CDR3 in amino acids: CASRVDGASYEQYF. CDR3 nucleotide sequence: TGTGCCAGCCGCGTTGACGGGGCCTCCTACGAGCAGTACTTC.